This TCR beta chain was captured by sequencing in a study of response to subunit inactivated influenza vaccine. Study-wide findings and caveats: Authors suggested that a seasonal influenza vaccination recruits few new T cells each time.

On this clonotype: Its specificity is unknown.

The CDR3 length is 16 residues. With 4 bases clipped from V and 2 bases from J, the junction kept 8 bases outside the gene matches. Germline V gene lookup returns CDR1 SGHNT and CDR2 YENEEA. TCRdb itself ran the RT-PCR reads through MiXCR, one entry per CDR3 protein. The table has some 800,000 distinct CDR3 sequences, 21% seen once; the top ten hold 10%. The chain has TRBV11-3 and TRBJ2-1; TRBD2 matches at 7 bases. This clonotype originated in a man aged 50 to 59 who received an inactivated influenza vaccine. This sample comprised PBMCs from blood, obtained around 5 days after vaccination. The CDR3 sequence: CASSSTQAGPYNEQFF. The CDR3 nucleotides are TGTGCCAGCAGCTCAACTCAAGCGGGACCCTACAATGAGCAGTTCTTC.